The T cell receptor beta chain described here comes from a study of blood T cell repertoires in COVID-19. Overall study context: Whether acute or convalescent, the COVID-19 samples came from the United States, Italy and Spain. From T cells, B-cell-depleted T cells, or PBMCs came the material, which was cDNA or gDNA.

The method was immunoSEQ multiplex PCR; TCRdb's version includes in-frame clones alone and lacks a portion of them. The profile covers about 130,000 clones, with 75% to 90% appearing a single time and around 4.5% taken by the ten largest. Seattle cases were enrolled at active infection and followed longitudinally. CDR1 and CDR2 from the germline V gene are SGHTA and FQGNSA. The CDR3 is made up of 14 amino acids. V was pared by 3 bases and J by 4 bases, with 5 bases of the junction left unmatched. The sequence came from a man aged 60 to 75 with COVID-19, enrolled during active disease. Sequencing input: peripheral blood. J is TRBJ1-2 and V is TRBV7-2; 7 bases match TRBD1. CDR3 sequence (DNA): TGTGCCAGCAGCTTGGACAGGACCTCCTATGGCTACACCTTC. As protein: CASSLDRTSYGYTF.